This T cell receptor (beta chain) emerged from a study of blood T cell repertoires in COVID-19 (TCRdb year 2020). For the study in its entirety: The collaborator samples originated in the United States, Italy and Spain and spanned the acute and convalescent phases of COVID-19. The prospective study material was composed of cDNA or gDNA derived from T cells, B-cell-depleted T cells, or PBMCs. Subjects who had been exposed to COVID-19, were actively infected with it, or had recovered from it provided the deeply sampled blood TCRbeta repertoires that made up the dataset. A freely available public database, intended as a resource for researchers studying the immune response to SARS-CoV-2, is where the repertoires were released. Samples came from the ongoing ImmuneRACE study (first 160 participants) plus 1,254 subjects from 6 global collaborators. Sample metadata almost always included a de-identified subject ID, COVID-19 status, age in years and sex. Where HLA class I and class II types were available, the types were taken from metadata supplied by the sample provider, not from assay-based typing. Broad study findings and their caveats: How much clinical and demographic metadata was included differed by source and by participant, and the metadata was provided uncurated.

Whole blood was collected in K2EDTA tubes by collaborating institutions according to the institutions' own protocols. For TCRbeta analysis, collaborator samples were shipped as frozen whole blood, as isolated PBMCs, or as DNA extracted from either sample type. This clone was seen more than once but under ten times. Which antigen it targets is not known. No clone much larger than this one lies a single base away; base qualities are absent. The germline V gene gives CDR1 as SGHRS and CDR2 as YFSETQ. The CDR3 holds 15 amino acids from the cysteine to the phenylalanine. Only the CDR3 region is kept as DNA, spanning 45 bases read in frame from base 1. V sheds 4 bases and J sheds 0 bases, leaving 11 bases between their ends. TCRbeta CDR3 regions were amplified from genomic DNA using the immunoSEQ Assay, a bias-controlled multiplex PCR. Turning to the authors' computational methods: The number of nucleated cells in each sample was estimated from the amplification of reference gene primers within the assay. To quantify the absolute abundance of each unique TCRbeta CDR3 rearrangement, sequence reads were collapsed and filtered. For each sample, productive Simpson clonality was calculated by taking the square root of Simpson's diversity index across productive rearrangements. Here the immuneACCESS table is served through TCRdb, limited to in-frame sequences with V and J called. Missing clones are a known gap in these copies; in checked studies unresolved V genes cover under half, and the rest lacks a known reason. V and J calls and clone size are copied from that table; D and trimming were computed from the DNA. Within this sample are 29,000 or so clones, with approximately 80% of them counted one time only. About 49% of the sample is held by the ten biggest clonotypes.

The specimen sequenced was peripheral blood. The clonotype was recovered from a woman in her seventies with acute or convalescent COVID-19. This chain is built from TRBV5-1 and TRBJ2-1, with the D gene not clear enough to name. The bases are TGCGCCAGCAGCCGTCTAGGAAGCTCCTACAATGAGCAGTTCTTC. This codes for CASSRLGSSYNEQFF.